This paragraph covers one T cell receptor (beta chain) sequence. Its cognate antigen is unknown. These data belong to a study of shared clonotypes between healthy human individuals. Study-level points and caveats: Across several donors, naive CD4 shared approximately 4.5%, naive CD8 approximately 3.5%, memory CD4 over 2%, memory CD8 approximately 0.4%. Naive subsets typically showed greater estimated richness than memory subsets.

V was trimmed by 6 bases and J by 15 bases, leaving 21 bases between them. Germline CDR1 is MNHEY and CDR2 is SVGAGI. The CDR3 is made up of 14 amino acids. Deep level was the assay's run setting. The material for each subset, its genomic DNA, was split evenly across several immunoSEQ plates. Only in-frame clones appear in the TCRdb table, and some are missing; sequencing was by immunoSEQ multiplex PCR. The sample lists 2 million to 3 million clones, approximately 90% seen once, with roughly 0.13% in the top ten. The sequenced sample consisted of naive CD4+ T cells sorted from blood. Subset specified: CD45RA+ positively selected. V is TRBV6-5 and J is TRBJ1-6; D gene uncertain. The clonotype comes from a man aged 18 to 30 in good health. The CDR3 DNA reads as TGTGCCAGCAGCCGTCATCACTTTCTTTATGGCCTCCACTTT. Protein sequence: CASSRHHFLYGLHF.